The 19 T cell receptor beta chains below all came from one sample that was sequenced in a study of T-cell reconstitution after alpha-beta-depleted transplantation in children. Preparation of the TCRbeta library was carried out with unique molecular identifiers. TCRdb processed the PCR reads anew with MiXCR; each CDR3 protein has one entry. The repertoire holds a few hundred thousand distinct CDR3 sequences, more than 20% seen once, with around 4.8% in the top ten. The material sequenced was PBMCs, mostly from graft donor cells, taken 360 days after TCRalphabeta/CD19-depleted stem cell transplant. All receptors derive from a female patient aged 2-9 years who had a stem cell transplant for congenital amegakaryocytic thrombocytopenia, so the T cells may come from the graft donor.

This clonotype was counted a few times. The junction and the germline gene differ at one end; a read error may be behind it. J is TRBJ1-4 and V is TRBV27, with D possibly TRBD1 on 5 matching bases. The CDR3 is 16 amino acids. Germline V gene data show CDR1 as MNHEY and CDR2 as SMNVEV (reference sequence). CDR3 residues: CTSSSGDVSTNEKLFF. CDR3 DNA: TGCACCAGCAGTTCGGGGGACGTTTCAACTAATGAAAAACTGTTTTTT.

The rearrangement joins TRBV19 to TRBJ1-1; unclear D gene. Per germline, CDR1 LNHDA and CDR2 SQIVND (reference sequence). This CDR3 is 14 amino acids long. Trimming took 5 bases from V and 4 from J, leaving 14 bases between them. This CDR3 reads CASSSTEMITEAFF. CDR3 sequence (DNA): TGTGCCAGTAGTTCCACAGAGATGATCACTGAAGCTTTCTTT.

This clonotype has more than one count but fewer than ten. The rearrangement uses TRBV20-1 and TRBJ2-1; TRBD2 matches at 8 bases. This CDR3 is built from 15 residues. The V gene's germline CDR1 is DFQATT and CDR2 SNEGSKA (reference sequence). V trimming: 5 bases; J trimming: 9 bases; junction bases outside the gene matches: 15. In DNA, the CDR3 is TGCAGTGCTGCCTCTTCAGCGGGGGCCTTCGGTGAGCAGTTCTTC. It yields the protein CSAASSAGAFGEQFF.

The genes are TRBV19 and TRBJ1-4; D is unclear. This CDR3 region has 13 residues. Trimming shortened V by 3 bases and J by 6 bases, and 8 bases separated the two germline ends. The germline gives CDR1 LNHDA, CDR2 SQIVND (reference sequence). The CDR3 is CASSMAEYEKLFF. CDR3 DNA sequence: TGTGCCAGTAGTATGGCCGAATATGAAAAACTGTTTTTT.

The V call is TRBV20-1, the J call TRBJ1-1; tentative D call: TRBD1 (5 bases). Germline V gives CDR1 DFQATT, CDR2 SNEGSKA (reference sequence). The CDR3 extends over 13 amino acids. The germline V and J ends were trimmed by 3 bases and 1 base, with 9 bases remaining between them. Here the CDR3 reads CSARAGTNTEAFF. CDR3 bases: TGCAGTGCTAGGGCAGGGACGAACACTGAAGCTTTCTTT.

The chain employs TRBV5-1 and TRBJ2-3; D call uncertain. The ends were cut back, 0 bases at V and 4 bases at J, with 12 bases in the middle. The CDR3 extends over 15 amino acids. Germline V gene lookup returns CDR1 SGHRS and CDR2 YFSETQ. The CDR3 reads CASSLGKVLSDTQYF. DNA for the CDR3: TGCGCCAGCAGCTTGGGAAAGGTCCTTTCAGATACGCAGTATTTT.

The rearrangement links TRBV11-3 to TRBJ2-7, with D possibly TRBD1 on 5 matching bases. Germline assignment: CDR1 SGHNT and CDR2 YENEEA. The CDR3 spans 13 residues. Trimming left V 8 bases short and J 2 bases short, with 13 bases between. The CDR3 DNA reads TGTGCCAGCCCCCCCCAGGGAACCTACGAGCAGTACTTC. As protein: CASPPQGTYEQYF.

J is TRBJ2-7 and V is TRBV20-1; no definite D call. Between the trimmed V and J ends, which lost 6 bases and 6 bases, there was a span of 18 bases. Germline V gene sequence: CDR1 DFQATT, CDR2 SNEGSKA (reference sequence). This CDR3 is 13 amino acids long. This CDR3 reads CSADGPNSVEQYF. Written as DNA, the CDR3 is TGCAGTGCAGACGGACCGAATTCCGTCGAGCAGTACTTC.

This clonotype was seen a handful of times. The V and J genes are TRBV4-1 and TRBJ2-7; D is unresolved. V was trimmed by 2 bases and J by 3 bases, leaving 11 bases between them. CDR3 size: 14 residues. CDR1 is MGHRA, CDR2 YSYEKL, per germline. The CDR3 nucleotides read TGCGCCAGCAGCCAACGGACCTACTTCTACGAGCAGTACTTC. This gives the protein CASSQRTYFYEQYF.

This clonotype appeared a few times. The rearrangement joins TRBV12-3 or TRBV12-4 to TRBJ2-7; 7 bases map to TRBD2. The CDR3 totals 13 residues. V lost 6 bases and J lost 3; bases outside the gene matches: 5. The CDR3 reads CASRGSGFYEQYF. The CDR3 DNA reads TGTGCCAGCAGAGGTAGCGGGTTCTACGAGCAGTACTTC.

The chain employs TRBV20-1 and TRBJ2-2; TRBD1 matches 7 bases. Trimming took 2 bases from V and 0 from J; bases not matched to a gene: 6. This CDR3 contains 16 residues. Germline V lookup: CDR1 DFQATT, CDR2 SNEGSKA (reference sequence). CDR3 sequence reads: CSARTFGTANTGELFF. The CDR3, as DNA: TGCAGTGCTAGAACCTTTGGGACAGCGAACACCGGGGAGCTGTTTTTT.

This sequence joins TRBV7-9 and TRBJ2-6; D not resolved. The CDR3 contains 16 residues. Trimming took off 0 bases at V and 0 bases at J, with 6 bases between the two ends. Germline loops: CDR1 SEHNR, CDR2 FQNEAQ (reference sequence). The CDR3 reads CASSLALTSGANVLTF. DNA for the CDR3: TGTGCCAGCAGCTTAGCGCTGACCTCTGGGGCCAACGTCCTGACTTTC.

The chain joins TRBV7-1 to TRBJ2-5; no firm D call. TRBV7-1 falls under the ORF class, with uncertain function. Between the trimmed V and J ends, which lost 2 bases and 0 bases, there was a span of 31 bases. The CDR3 totals 22 residues. The CDR3 region is CASSSNRSGPVRAHAHQETQYF. In nucleotides, the CDR3 is TGTGCCAGCAGCTCAAATCGCTCCGGGCCGGTACGGGCCCACGCTCACCAAGAGACCCAGTACTTC.

This clonotype was observed at least ten times. The genes are TRBV12-3 or TRBV12-4 and TRBJ2-1, with 8 bases identical to TRBD2. The junction had 6 bases not matched to a gene; V was cut back by 3 bases and J by 2 bases. This CDR3 is 16 amino acids long. The CDR3 region is CASSFGSSGPYNEQFF. In DNA form, the CDR3 reads TGTGCCAGCAGTTTTGGATCTAGCGGGCCCTACAATGAGCAGTTCTTC.

This clonotype has only a few counts. The CDR3 DNA reads TGTGCCAGCAGTTTAGCGGGAGGGCCCCCCAATCAGCCCCAGCATTTT. Amino acid sequence: CASSLAGGPPNQPQHF. The chain employs TRBV12-3 or TRBV12-4 and TRBJ1-5, with D uncertain. Trimming took off 0 bases at V and 3 bases at J, with 12 bases between the two ends. The CDR3 spans 16 residues.

To note about this clonotype: A much larger clone differs from this one at a single base, so this may be a read error. The rearrangement uses TRBV27 and TRBJ2-3; D gene unclear. The CDR3 consists of 15 residues. The germline V gene has CDR1 MNHEY and CDR2 SMNVEV (reference sequence). The CDR3 DNA is TGTTCCAGCAGTTTTATCCGTGGTAACACAGATACGCAGTATTTT. It translates to CSSSFIRGNTDTQYF.

This clonotype occurred a few times. The rearrangement links TRBV7-9 to TRBJ1-1; weak D call: TRBD1 (5 bases). Trimming took 1 base from V and 6 from J, leaving 15 bases between them. CDR1 and CDR2 (germline): SEHNR, FQNEAQ (reference sequence). This CDR3 is 15 amino acids long. As DNA, the CDR3 is TGTGCCAGCAGCTTAGTAGGGGTGGGAAACGCTGAAGCTTTCTTT. Translating gives CASSLVGVGNAEAFF.

This clonotype was seen a few times. The chain links TRBV5-1 to TRBJ2-5; tentatively, D is TRBD1 or TRBD2 (5 bases each). CDR1 SGHRS and CDR2 YFSETQ come from the germline V gene. CDR3 size: 16 residues. Trimming shortened V by 1 base and J by 7 bases, and 20 bases separated the two germline ends. DNA of the CDR3: TGCGCCAGCAGCTTGAGTCCGGGACGAGCAGGGCTGACCCAGTACTTC. It is translated as CASSLSPGRAGLTQYF.

The chain joins TRBV20-1 to TRBJ2-7; weak D call: TRBD1 (6 bases). The V end was cut by 3 bases, the J end by 1 base, with 13 bases between. The CDR3 sequence is 14 residues long. The germline CDR1 and CDR2 sequences are DFQATT and SNEGSKA (reference sequence). The CDR3 DNA reads as TGCAGTGCTAGCCCGGGACAAATATCCTACGAGCAGTACTTC. Protein sequence: CSASPGQISYEQYF.